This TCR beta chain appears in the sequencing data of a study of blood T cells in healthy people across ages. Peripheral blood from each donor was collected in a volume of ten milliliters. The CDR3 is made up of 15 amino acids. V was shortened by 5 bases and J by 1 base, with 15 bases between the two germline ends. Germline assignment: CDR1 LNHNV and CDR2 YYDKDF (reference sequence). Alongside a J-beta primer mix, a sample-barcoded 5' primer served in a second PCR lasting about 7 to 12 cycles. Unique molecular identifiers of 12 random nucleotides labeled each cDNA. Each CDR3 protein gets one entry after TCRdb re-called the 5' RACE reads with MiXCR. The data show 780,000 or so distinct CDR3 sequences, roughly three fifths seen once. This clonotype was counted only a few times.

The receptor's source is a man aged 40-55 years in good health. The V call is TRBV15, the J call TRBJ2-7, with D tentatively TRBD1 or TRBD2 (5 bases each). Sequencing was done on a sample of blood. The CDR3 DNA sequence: TGTGCCACCAGCCCGGGACCTTCTTTTTCCTACGAGCAGTACTTC. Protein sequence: CATSPGPSFSYEQYF.